This T cell receptor beta chain was observed in a study of cytomegalovirus exposure and HLA in healthy donors. Study-level background: The same platform used for the approximately 700 first-cohort repertoires was also used for the 130 or so validation repertoires, as a later analysis reported. Study results and caveats: Rare TCR sequences predominated, though certain public TCRs were found in many donors. Some TCR beta chains (roughly 160 of them) were listed as cytomegalovirus-associated.

The CDR3 sequence is 17 residues long. V shed 2 bases and J 3 bases; nucleotides not matched to a gene: 13. The germline V gene has CDR1 SGHKS and CDR2 YYEKEE (reference sequence). On this clone itself: Its specificity is unknown.

The assay was immunoSEQ multiplex PCR, and TCRdb's table has in-frame clones only and misses some. The table lists some 140,000 clones, around 85% of them singletons. Sequencing input: PBMCs. The clonotype originates from a man younger than 30 in good health and CMV-seronegative. V is TRBV5-5 and J is TRBJ1-2; 7 bases are shared with TRBD1. This CDR3 reads CASSLRDSSFIDYGYTF. The CDR3 region has the DNA TGTGCCAGCAGCTTAAGGGACAGCTCTTTTATTGACTATGGCTACACCTTC.